These 6 T cell receptor beta chains were sequenced from one sample in a study of T cells after yellow fever vaccination. One entry per CDR3 protein results from TCRdb running MiXCR on the 5' RACE reads. The table has some 100,000 distinct CDR3 sequences, roughly 6.8% seen once. The input for sequencing was CD4+ T cells sorted from PBMCs, taken roughly seven weeks after the first yellow fever vaccination. The receptors shown here come from a man aged 18 to 30 who received the YFV17D yellow fever vaccine.

This clonotype was seen more than once but under ten times. The V call is TRBV25-1, the J call TRBJ2-2; D might be TRBD1 or TRBD2, each matching 5 bases. Deletions cut 2 bases from V and 4 bases from J, with 11 bases between. Germline lookup yields CDR1 MGHDK and CDR2 SYGVNS. There are 15 residues in the CDR3. This CDR3 reads CASSEDSRGTGELFF. The DNA for the CDR3 is TGTGCCAGCAGTGAAGACAGTCGGGGCACCGGGGAGCTGTTTTTT.

This clonotype occurred many times. This chain links TRBV9 with TRBJ2-3; perhaps TRBD2 as D (5 bases). In germline, CDR1 is SGDLS, CDR2 YYNGEE. The CDR3 runs 14 residues. The ends were cut back, 2 bases at V and 4 bases at J, with 11 bases in the middle. The CDR3: CASSVNGVSDTQYF. The DNA for the CDR3 is TGTGCCAGCAGCGTGAACGGGGTCTCAGATACGCAGTATTTT.

This clonotype was counted many times. This rearrangement joins TRBV5-1 to TRBJ2-1; 7 positions match TRBD1. CDR3 length: 14 residues. V shed 4 bases and J 9 bases; nucleotides not matched to a gene: 10. Germline V gene sequence: CDR1 SGHRS, CDR2 YFSETQ. CDR3 nucleotides: TGCGCCAGCAGCGTGGGACAGCTCAAAGGTGAGCAGTTCTTC. Its protein product is CASSVGQLKGEQFF. The whole variable domain, remainder taken from reference TRBV5-1 and TRBJ2-1, is KAGVTQTPRYLIKTRGQQVTLSCSPISGHRSVSWYQQTPGQGLQFLFEYFSETQRNKGNFPGRFSGRQFSNSRSEMNVSTLELGDSALYLCASSVGQLKGEQFFGPGTRLTVL.

CDR3 loop: CASSLAPSGKYNEQFF. The CDR3, as DNA: TGTGCCAGCAGCTTAGCGCCCAGCGGGAAATACAATGAGCAGTTCTTC. The rearrangement uses TRBV7-9 and TRBJ2-1, with TRBD2 identical over 7 bases. Germline lookup yields CDR1 SEHNR and CDR2 FQNEAQ (reference sequence). The CDR3 is made up of 16 amino acids. J lost 4 bases, V lost 0 bases, and 6 bases had no gene match.

Ten or more counts support this clonotype. The rearrangement joins TRBV5-4 to TRBJ2-3; a weak D match, TRBD1 (5 bases). This CDR3 comprises 15 residues. CDR1 SGHNT and CDR2 YYREEE come from the germline V gene (reference sequence). With 4 bases removed from V and 6 bases from J, the gap between germline ends came to 18 bases. The CDR3 region is CASSPPLGAGDTQYF. CDR3 DNA sequence: TGTGCCAGCAGCCCCCCGTTAGGGGCAGGGGATACGCAGTATTTT.

This clonotype was seen repeatedly, ten times or more. The genes are TRBV12-3 or TRBV12-4 and TRBJ2-5, with D uncertain. CDR3 length equals 13 residues. V lost 3 bases and J lost 3, with 8 bases in between. CDR3 residues: CASSFGHEETQYF. CDR3 in DNA: TGTGCCAGCAGTTTCGGGCATGAAGAGACCCAGTACTTC.